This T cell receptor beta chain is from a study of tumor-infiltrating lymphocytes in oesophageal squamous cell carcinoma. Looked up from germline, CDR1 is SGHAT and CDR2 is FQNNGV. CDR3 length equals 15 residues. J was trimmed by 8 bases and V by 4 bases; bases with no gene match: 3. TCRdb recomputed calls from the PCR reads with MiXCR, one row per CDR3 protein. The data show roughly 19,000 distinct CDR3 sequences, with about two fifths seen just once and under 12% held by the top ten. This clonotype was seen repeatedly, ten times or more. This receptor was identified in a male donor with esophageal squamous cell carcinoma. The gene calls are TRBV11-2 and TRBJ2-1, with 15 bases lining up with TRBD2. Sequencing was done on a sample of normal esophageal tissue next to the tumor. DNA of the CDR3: TGTGCCAGCAGCTCGAGGACTAGCGGGAGGGATGAGCAGTTCTTC. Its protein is CASSSRTSGRDEQFF.